This TCR beta chain was obtained from a study of shared T cell receptors in the human thymus. In this sample, this clone turned up once. This CDR3 has 14 amino acids. Per the germline V gene, CDR1 is MDHEN and CDR2 is SYDVKM. V lost 10 bases and J 0 bases, leaving 15 bases between the germline ends. Repertoires were generated with immunoSEQ multiplex PCR, while TCRdb's copy carries only in-frame clones and drops some. The sample contains hundreds of thousands of clones, approximately 89% of which appear only once. These same records also appear under a second study, on human thymus T cells. In that study: The donors were infants in Finland with congenital heart defects, otherwise immunologically healthy. Surgeons resected thymus tissue during corrective heart surgery. Apparent skewing of V and J gene usage characterized both thymic and blood repertoires. Related research found strongly overlapping thymic repertoires in unrelated individuals.

V is TRBV28 and J is TRBJ1-1, with TRBD1 as a possible D gene (6 bases). The sequence was collected from a boy less than two years old with a congenital heart defect. Sequenced: thymocytes. CDR3 protein: CAIKGGRMNTEAFF. As DNA, the CDR3 is TGTGCCATTAAGGGGGGGCGCATGAACACTGAAGCTTTCTTT.